The clone carrying this TCR beta chain was found many times. This sample stems from a study of T cells after yellow fever vaccination. Study at large: Markers CD3, CD45RA, CCR7 and CD95 served to sort the EM, EMRA, CM and Tscm memory subsets.

The CDR3 loop spans 13 amino acids. The germline V and J ends were trimmed by 1 base and 8 bases, with 11 bases remaining between them. Germline V gene sequence: CDR1 KGHSH, CDR2 LQKENI. TCRdb re-called the 5' RACE reads through MiXCR, storing one row per CDR3 protein. There are fewer than 35,000 distinct CDR3 sequences in the sample; roughly a tenth occur only once, and 9% to 15% lies in the top ten. The chain employs TRBV18 and TRBJ1-2; D might be TRBD1 (6 bases). The sample here was PBMCs, either bulk or a sorted T-cell subset (CD4+, CD8+, memory, or dextramer-sorted; not recorded which), taken roughly 14 days after the first yellow fever vaccination. The TCR originated in a man aged 18 to 29 who received the YFV17D yellow fever vaccine. CDR3 bases: TGTGCCAGCTCACCACAGGGGGACAACGGCTACACCTTC. Amino acids: CASSPQGDNGYTF.